Listed here are 31 T cell receptor beta chains from one sample, sequenced in a study of T-cell memory formation after mild COVID-19. One entry per CDR3 protein, called by TCRdb with MiXCR from the 5' RACE reads. In the table there are hundreds of thousands of distinct CDR3 sequences, 20% to 25% of which are singletons. What was sequenced was PBMCs or a T cell subset sorted from them (not recorded which). The receptor set was obtained from an adult woman who had mild COVID-19 (a few samples of this study predate the infection). Cell type and time point are not known.

This clonotype was recorded a few times. The V gene is TRBV25-1, the J gene TRBJ1-5; D is possibly TRBD1 (5 bases). This CDR3 is built from 13 residues. V gave up 8 bases and J gave up 5 bases, with 13 bases separating them. The V gene's germline CDR1 is MGHDK and CDR2 SYGVNS. The CDR3 coding sequence is TGTGCCAGCCAAAAGGGGTCTTATCAGCCCCAGCATTTT. Amino acid sequence: CASQKGSYQPQHF.

This clonotype occurred a few times. V gene TRBV20-1 combines with J gene TRBJ1-1, with D possibly TRBD1 on 5 matching bases. This CDR3 spans 11 amino acids. The V gene's germline CDR1 is DFQATT and CDR2 SNEGSKA (reference sequence). With 3 bases removed from V and 8 bases from J, the gap between germline ends came to 10 bases. In DNA, the CDR3 is TGCAGTGCTAGTAATAGGACAGAAGCTTTCTTT. This gives the protein CSASNRTEAFF.

This clonotype came up a few times. V usage is TRBV12-3 or TRBV12-4 and J usage is TRBJ2-7; possibly TRBD2 for D (7 bases). The CDR3 runs 16 residues. The ends were cut back, 1 base at V and 3 bases at J, with 16 bases in the middle. CDR3 nucleotides: TGTGCCAGCAGTTTAGAGGTCCGGAGGGGGGGCTACGAGCAGTACTTC. Its translation: CASSLEVRRGGYEQYF.

The chain has TRBV7-2 and TRBJ2-3; 10 bases align to TRBD2. Trimming took 1 base from V and 0 from J; bases not matched to a gene: 13. CDR1 SGHTA and CDR2 FQGNSA come from the germline V gene. This CDR3 has 20 residues. CDR3 sequence reads: CASSLEYSSGGPHSTDTQYF. The CDR3 region has the DNA TGTGCCAGCAGCTTAGAGTATAGTAGCGGGGGGCCACACAGCACAGATACGCAGTATTTT. Combining the CDR3 with reference TRBV7-2 and TRBJ2-3 gives the whole variable domain GAGVSQSPSNKVTEKGKDVELRCDPISGHTALYWYRQSLGQGLEFLIYFQGNSAPDKSGLPSDRFSAERTGGSVSTLTIQRTQQEDSAVYLCASSLEYSSGGPHSTDTQYFGPGTRLTVL.

This clonotype has just a few counts. CDR3 sequence: CASSAGSSGSSYNEQFF. Here the CDR3 DNA reads TGTGCCAGCAGCGCAGGGTCTAGCGGGAGCTCCTACAATGAGCAGTTCTTC. The chain employs TRBV5-4 and TRBJ2-1; TRBD2 agrees at 10 bases. This CDR3 has 17 residues. Germline values: CDR1 SGHNT, CDR2 YYREEE (reference sequence). Germline trimming cut 4 bases from V and 0 bases from J; bases unmatched to any gene: 7.

This clonotype turned up a few times. V gene TRBV23-1 combines with J gene TRBJ1-5; D is unresolved. TRBV23-1 carries the ORF label, with uncertain function. This CDR3 comprises 14 residues. Trimming pared 0 bases from V and 6 bases from J, leaving 9 bases between. Here the CDR3 reads CASSQSRQFQPQHF. The CDR3 coding sequence is TGCGCCAGCAGTCAATCGAGGCAGTTTCAGCCCCAGCATTTT.

The V gene is TRBV10-3, the J gene TRBJ1-6; 10 bases match TRBD1. Trimming removed 11 bases from V and 4 bases from J; junction bases left unmatched: 2. This CDR3 has 13 amino acids. Germline values: CDR1 ENHRY, CDR2 SYGVKD. In nucleotides, the CDR3 is TGTGCCGGACAGGGGGAGTATAATTCACCCCTCCACTTT. Protein sequence: CAGQGEYNSPLHF.

This sequence joins TRBV27 and TRBJ2-7, with TRBD1 matching over 9 bases. The V segment lost 6 bases and the J segment 6 bases; nucleotides outside the gene matches: 9. Germline lookup yields CDR1 MNHEY and CDR2 SMNVEV (reference sequence). The length of the CDR3 is 14 residues. This CDR3 reads CASRAGTGWFEQYF. For the CDR3, the DNA is TGTGCCAGCAGGGCCGGGACAGGGTGGTTCGAGCAGTACTTC.

This clonotype came up a few times. A junction end diverges from the germline sequence, so it may reflect a read error. The V and J genes are TRBV11-1 and TRBJ1-3; D is uncertain. Germline loops: CDR1 SGHAT, CDR2 FQDESV (reference sequence). The length of the CDR3 is 13 residues. CDR3 loop: CASSLATGDTIYF. As DNA, the CDR3 is TGTGCCAGCAGCTTAGCCACTGGAGACACCATATATTTT. Looking up the rest from reference TRBV11-1 and TRBJ1-3 gives the full variable domain: EAEVAQSPRYKITEKSQAVAFWCDPISGHATLYWYRQILGQGPELLVQFQDESVVDDSQLPKDRFSAERLKGVDSTLKIQPAELGDSAMYLCASSLATGDTIYFGEGSWLTVV.

The chain combines TRBV27 with TRBJ2-3, with D perhaps TRBD2 (6 bases). The CDR3 covers 15 residues. Looked up from germline, CDR1 is MNHEY and CDR2 is SMNVEV (reference sequence). V lost 3 bases and J lost 2, with 12 bases in between. DNA of the CDR3: TGTGCCAGCAGTTTGGGGGGTCTGCACACAGATACGCAGTATTTT. It specifies CASSLGGLHTDTQYF.

The chain carries TRBV7-9 and TRBJ2-7, with a tentative D call TRBD2 (5 bases). CDR1 is SEHNR, CDR2 FQNEAQ, per germline (reference sequence). This CDR3 comprises 13 residues. The V and J ends lost 5 bases and 4 bases respectively, with 12 bases between them. This CDR3 reads CASSLGDFYEQYF. The CDR3 region has the DNA TGTGCCAGCAGCCTCGGGGATTTTTACGAGCAGTACTTC.

The table lists this clonotype with a few counts. V usage is TRBV5-1 and J usage is TRBJ2-2; TRBD1 aligns across 7 bases. V lost 8 bases, J lost 4 bases, and 11 bases stayed unmatched. The germline V gene encodes CDR1 SGHRS and CDR2 YFSETQ. There are 15 residues in the CDR3. The CDR3 protein is CASVMGTVPTGELFF. DNA for the CDR3: TGCGCCAGTGTAATGGGGACAGTTCCCACCGGGGAGCTGTTTTTT.

This clonotype was recorded a few times. The CDR3 DNA reads as TGTGCCACCAGGGGCTCCCCCTCGGGGACTGAAGCTTTCTTT. It translates to CATRGSPSGTEAFF. This chain connects TRBV24-1 to TRBJ1-1; D is ambiguous. The CDR3 is 14 amino acids. The germline gives CDR1 KGHDR, CDR2 SFDVKD. Trimming cost V 7 bases and J 5 bases, with 16 bases left between them.

The rearrangement uses TRBV5-1 and TRBJ2-2, with 14 positions matching TRBD2. Germline V gives CDR1 SGHRS, CDR2 YFSETQ. CDR3 size: 19 residues. With 1 base clipped from V and 4 bases from J, the junction kept 9 bases outside the gene matches. CDR3 DNA sequence: TGCGCCAGCAGCTTGAAGCAGACTAGCGGGAGGGCCGTCACCGGGGAGCTGTTTTTT. Amino acid sequence: CASSLKQTSGRAVTGELFF.

This clonotype was counted a few times. The rearrangement joins TRBV12-3 or TRBV12-4 to TRBJ1-4, with D unclear. CDR3 length: 17 amino acids. Trimming cost V 2 bases and J 0 bases, with 13 bases left between them. CDR3 region: CASSLRASSATNEKLFF. The CDR3 DNA follows: TGTGCCAGCAGTTTAAGGGCCTCCTCTGCAACTAATGAAAAACTGTTTTTT.

This clonotype was counted only a few times. This chain joins TRBV2 and TRBJ2-5, with D possibly matching TRBD2 (5 bases). CDR3 length equals 10 residues. The V gene's germline CDR1 is SNHLY and CDR2 FYNNEI. Deletions cut 11 bases from V and 9 bases from J, with 13 bases between. CDR3 coding DNA: TGTGCCTACTCACGGGATTCCCAGTACTTC. The encoded protein is CAYSRDSQYF.

This rearrangement joins TRBV6-5 to TRBJ2-5, with D possibly TRBD2 on 8 matching bases. Germline loops: CDR1 MNHEY, CDR2 SVGAGI. With 11 bases removed from V and 6 bases from J, the gap between germline ends came to 31 bases. There are 17 residues in the CDR3. CDR3 amino acids: CAGTSGGGRGKLQTQYF. Written as DNA, the CDR3 is TGTGCCGGGACGAGCGGGGGCGGCAGGGGGAAACTACAGACCCAGTACTTC.

The chain has TRBV3-1 and TRBJ2-1; possible D gene TRBD2, 5 bases. This CDR3 spans 12 amino acids. Germline loops: CDR1 LGHDT, CDR2 YNNKEL (reference sequence). V was cut by 1 base and J by 13 bases, with 11 bases left in between. This CDR3 is CASSQVASYQFF. The CDR3 DNA is TGTGCCAGCAGCCAAGTGGCTAGCTATCAGTTCTTC.

The V call is TRBV10-2, the J call TRBJ2-7; perhaps TRBD1 as D (6 bases). Germline V gene sequence: CDR1 WSHSY, CDR2 SAAADI. This CDR3 has 16 residues. V shed 3 bases and J shed 7 bases, with 22 bases lying between them. CDR3 protein: CASSEYRERNSREQYF. CDR3 nucleotide sequence: TGCGCCAGCAGTGAATACAGGGAAAGGAATTCTCGGGAGCAGTACTTC.

This clonotype appeared a few times. This chain connects TRBV10-3 to TRBJ2-1, with no clear D. CDR1 is ENHRY and CDR2 is SYGVKD in the germline V gene. This CDR3 has 12 residues. V was trimmed by 3 bases and J by 13 bases, leaving 13 bases between them. CDR3 DNA: TGTGCCATCAGTGAAAGTGACTCCGAACAGTTCTTC. Amino acids: CAISESDSEQFF.

This chain connects TRBV7-6 to TRBJ1-1; the match to TRBD1 covers 8 bases. Germline CDR1 is SGHVS and CDR2 is FNYEAQ. Trimming removed 3 bases from V and 3 bases from J; junction bases left unmatched: 3. The CDR3 covers 14 residues. CDR3 region: CASSFVTGDTEAFF. CDR3 nucleotides: TGTGCCAGCAGCTTCGTGACAGGGGACACTGAAGCTTTCTTT.

V and J are TRBV12-3 or TRBV12-4 and TRBJ2-3; 8 bases agree with TRBD2. The V gene end was trimmed by 5 bases and the J gene end by 1 base; junction bases not matched to a gene: 8. The CDR3 is 16 amino acids. The DNA for the CDR3 is TGTGCCAGCAGTCCGAAGCGGGGGAGCCGCACAGATACGCAGTATTTT. This encodes CASSPKRGSRTDTQYF.

There are a few counts of this clonotype. This chain joins TRBV7-2 and TRBJ1-2; D may be TRBD1 (5 bases). The CDR3 consists of 16 residues. Trimming removed 1 base from V and 0 bases from J, with 12 bases in between. Germline-derived CDR1 and CDR2 are SGHTA and FQGNSA. Here the CDR3 DNA reads TGTGCCAGCAGCTTAGTTTTAGGGGAAGCTAACTATGGCTACACCTTC. Translated, it gives CASSLVLGEANYGYTF.

There are a few counts of this clonotype. The V gene is TRBV5-1, the J gene TRBJ2-5; D perhaps matches TRBD1 (6 bases). This CDR3 has 14 residues. CDR1 SGHRS and CDR2 YFSETQ come from the germline V gene. The germline V and J ends were trimmed by 6 bases and 2 bases, with 14 bases remaining between them. CDR3 amino acids: CASMHRAAQETQYF. The DNA for the CDR3 is TGCGCCAGCATGCACAGGGCTGCTCAAGAGACCCAGTACTTC.

The chain combines TRBV4-1 with TRBJ2-1, with D possibly matching TRBD1 (8 bases). CDR1 and CDR2 from the germline V gene are MGHRA and YSYEKL. The CDR3 sequence is 21 residues long. Trimming took 2 bases from V and 0 from J, leaving 26 bases between them. CDR3 nucleotide sequence: TGCGCCAGCAGCCAAAGGACAGGGAGCGGTCGGGGGGTTCTCTCCTACAATGAGCAGTTCTTC. Amino acids: CASSQRTGSGRGVLSYNEQFF.

In its sample, this clonotype was seen a few times. The gene calls are TRBV7-9 and TRBJ1-1; 10 bases are shared with TRBD1. Germline V gene sequence: CDR1 SEHNR, CDR2 FQNEAQ (reference sequence). The CDR3 contains 14 residues. V gave up 6 bases and J gave up 4 bases; unmatched junction bases: 5. For the CDR3, the DNA is TGTGCCAGCAGAACGGGACAGGGGACCACTGAAGCTTTCTTT. Translating gives CASRTGQGTTEAFF. The full variable domain, its missing parts supplied by reference TRBV7-9 and TRBJ1-1, is DTGVSQNPRHKITKRGQNVTFRCDPISEHNRLYWYRQTLGQGPEFLTYFQNEAQLEKSRLLSDRFSAERPKGSFSTLEIQRTEQGDSAMYLCASRTGQGTTEAFFGQGTRLTVV.

V and J are TRBV7-8 and TRBJ2-7; D is possibly TRBD2 (5 bases). Trimming shortened V by 4 bases and J by 2 bases, and 12 bases separated the two germline ends. The V gene's germline CDR1 is SGHVS and CDR2 FQNEAQ. The CDR3 sequence is 14 residues long. The CDR3 DNA sequence: TGTGCCAGCAGCTCACCAGGACTGACCTACGAGCAGTACTTC. Amino acid sequence: CASSSPGLTYEQYF.

The chain has TRBV11-2 and TRBJ2-2; 13 nucleotides match TRBD2. Germline CDR1 SGHAT, CDR2 FQNNGV. CDR3 length: 21 amino acids. With V trimmed by 0 bases and J by 1 base, 11 bases remained unmatched. CDR3 sequence (DNA): TGTGCCAGCAGCTTAGATGCTTTAGGGGGACTAGCGGGGATGAACACCGGGGAGCTGTTTTTT. This sequence encodes CASSLDALGGLAGMNTGELFF. Full variable domain (outside the CDR3, taken from reference TRBV11-2 and TRBJ2-2): EAGVAQSPRYKIIEKRQSVAFWCNPISGHATLYWYQQILGQGPKLLIQFQNNGVVDDSQLPKDRFSAERLKGVDSTLKIQPAKLEDSAVYLCASSLDALGGLAGMNTGELFFGEGSRLTVL.

The chain carries TRBV4-1 and TRBJ2-5; D remains unclear. The CDR3 has 15 residues. Germline CDR1 reads MGHRA; CDR2 reads YSYEKL. V was trimmed by 0 bases and J by 5 bases, leaving 13 bases between them. The CDR3 DNA is TGCGCCAGCAGCCAAGATTATAGCTACGGCGAGACCCAGTACTTC. Translating gives CASSQDYSYGETQYF.

This clonotype came up a few times. This rearrangement joins TRBV4-3 to TRBJ2-3; 8 bases match TRBD1. V trimming: 1 base; J trimming: 6 bases; junction bases outside the gene matches: 3. The CDR3 has 14 residues. The V gene's germline CDR1 is LGHNA and CDR2 YSLEER. CDR3 amino acids: CASSQGQGRDTQYF. DNA for the CDR3: TGCGCCAGCAGCCAAGGACAGGGGAGGGATACGCAGTATTTT.

Written as DNA, the CDR3 is TGTGCCAGCAGTTTATCGGACAGACAAAAGGCAACTAATGAAAAACTGTTTTTT. This sequence encodes CASSLSDRQKATNEKLFF. J is TRBJ1-4 and V is TRBV28, with TRBD1 as a possible D gene (6 bases). Trimming stripped 1 base from V and 0 bases from J, with 15 bases between. The CDR3 loop spans 18 amino acids. Germline V gives CDR1 MDHEN, CDR2 SYDVKM.